This TCR beta chain came from a study of tumor-infiltrating lymphocytes in localized non-small cell lung cancer. Notes on this clone: The target antigen is unknown.

The protocol was immunoSEQ multiplex PCR, while the TCRdb copy is restricted to in-frame clones and leaves out a portion. Among around 6,500 clones, about 77% were seen once, and the ten largest hold 7% to 9%. Points from the study as a whole: TCR sequencing covered a subset of patients with enough tissue. Tumor T-cell fraction was not associated with recurrence-free survival.

The CDR3 spans 16 residues. The germline V gene has CDR1 SGHNT and CDR2 YYREEE (reference sequence). With V trimmed by 3 bases and J by 3 bases, 4 bases remained unmatched. The sequenced sample consisted of lung tumor tissue. This chain connects TRBV5-4 to TRBJ2-3, with TRBD2 matching over 13 bases. The origin of this receptor is a human donor with non-small cell lung cancer. The CDR3 region has the DNA TGTGCCAGCAGCTCTACTAGCGGGAGGGGAACAGATACGCAGTATTTT. This codes for CASSSTSGRGTDTQYF.